The entry that follows covers one T cell receptor beta chain sequence. As processed by the authors: Estimation of nucleated cell counts was performed using reference gene primer amplification. Measured with immunoSEQ multiplex PCR; TCRdb has only the in-frame clones, and not every one. V and J calls and clone size are given by that table; D and trimming were obtained from the DNA. Of approximately 450,000 clones in the sample, 80% to 90% were seen once. This specimen comes from a study of blood T cell repertoires in COVID-19. On the study more broadly: Samples taken during acute and convalescent COVID-19 were collected in the United States, Italy and Spain.

This CDR3 has 15 residues. Trimming at V came to 4 bases and at J to 9 bases, leaving 5 bases not matched to a gene. CDR1 and CDR2 (germline): LGHDT, YNNKEL (reference sequence). This TCR came from a woman in her 30s with acute or convalescent COVID-19. V is TRBV3-1 (or the pseudogene TRBV3-2) and J is TRBJ2-1, with 14 bases lining up with TRBD2. The source material was peripheral blood. The CDR3 DNA reads as TGTGCCAGCAGCCCGGGACTAGCGGGGGCGGTTGAGCAGTTCTTC. It is translated as CASSPGLAGAVEQFF.